This TCR beta chain was sequenced in a study of early T cells in non-severe SARS-CoV-2 infection. This clonotype was seen a handful of times. Trimming removed 1 base at V and 2 bases at J, with 9 bases between. The CDR3 is made up of 14 amino acids. The germline V gene encodes CDR1 SGHAT and CDR2 FQNNGV. Via MiXCR, TCRdb re-called the 5' RACE reads, giving one row per CDR3 protein. The profile shows approximately 76,000 distinct CDR3 sequences, roughly 13% of them singletons. The source is an adult who was a healthcare worker with PCR-confirmed SARS-CoV-2 infection or an uninfected control (not recorded which). The specimen was whole blood. The rearrangement uses TRBV11-2 and TRBJ2-7; perhaps TRBD2 as D (6 bases). CDR3 sequence reads: CASSLVASAYEQYF. The CDR3 DNA reads as TGTGCCAGCAGCTTAGTCGCTAGCGCCTACGAGCAGTACTTC.